These T cell receptor beta chains were read from a single sample in a study of CD8 T cells in ankylosing spondylitis. TCRdb processed the 5' RACE reads anew with MiXCR; each CDR3 protein has one entry. The table lists 500,000 to 550,000 distinct CDR3 sequences, about 12% of them singletons, with about 6.8% in the top ten. Sequenced sample: blood, either unsorted or a sorted T cell fraction (not recorded which). The receptors stem from a male donor with ankylosing spondylitis. Each CDR3 is given with its conserved first and last residue. A D gene is named only where the DNA matches it firmly. For some rows the clone size is stated as once, few or many, or as a class when expanded; others skip it.

cdr3_aa: CASSYMGRVNGNTIYF; cdr3_nt: TGTGCCAGCAGTTATATGGGGAGAGTGAACGGAAACACCATATATTTT; cdr3_length: 16; d_call: NA; v_call: TRBV6-5; clone_size: NA; j_call: TRBJ1-3
cdr3_aa: CASSSVGKETQYF; cdr3_nt: TGTGCCAGCAGCAGTGTTGGGAAAGAGACCCAGTACTTC; cdr3_length: 13; d_call: NA; v_call: TRBV2; clone_size: few; j_call: TRBJ2-5
cdr3_aa: CSAQTGPNTGELFF; cdr3_nt: TGCAGTGCTCAAACAGGGCCCAACACCGGGGAGCTGTTTTTT; cdr3_length: 14; d_call: NA; v_call: TRBV20-1; clone_size: NA; j_call: TRBJ2-2
cdr3_aa: CASSAQEERETQYF; cdr3_nt: TGTGCCAGCAGTGCCCAGGAGGAGCGGGAGACCCAGTACTTC; cdr3_length: 14; d_call: NA; v_call: TRBV13; clone_size: NA; j_call: TRBJ2-5
cdr3_aa: CASSLVGGLNQPQHF; cdr3_nt: TGTGCCAGCAGCTTGGTTGGTGGGCTCAATCAGCCCCAGCATTTT; cdr3_length: 15; d_call: NA; v_call: TRBV5-6; clone_size: few; j_call: TRBJ1-5
cdr3_aa: CASSLEVGDTQYF; cdr3_nt: TGCGCCAGCAGCCTGGAGGTAGGAGATACGCAGTATTTT; cdr3_length: 13; d_call: NA; v_call: TRBV5-1; clone_size: many; j_call: TRBJ2-3
cdr3_aa: CSAVGRGHTIYF; cdr3_nt: TGCAGTGCCGTAGGCAGGGGGCACACCATATATTTT; cdr3_length: 12; d_call: TRBD1; v_call: TRBV20-1; clone_size: few; j_call: TRBJ1-3
cdr3_aa: CASSLLAVPNPYNEQFF; cdr3_nt: TGTGCCAGCAGTCTTCTAGCGGTCCCGAACCCTTACAATGAGCAGTTCTTC; cdr3_length: 17; d_call: TRBD2; v_call: TRBV27; clone_size: NA; j_call: TRBJ2-1
cdr3_aa: CASSLDSGRSPYEQYF; cdr3_nt: TGTGCCAGCAGCTTAGATTCCGGCCGGTCCCCATACGAGCAGTACTTC; cdr3_length: 16; d_call: NA; v_call: TRBV11-2; clone_size: NA; j_call: TRBJ2-7
cdr3_aa: CASSRTGRSYNEQFF; cdr3_nt: TGTGCCAGCAGTAGGACAGGGAGGTCCTACAATGAGCAGTTCTTC; cdr3_length: 15; d_call: TRBD1; v_call: TRBV27; clone_size: NA; j_call: TRBJ2-1
cdr3_aa: CASSLVGTTAAEQFF; cdr3_nt: TGTGCCAGCAGCTTAGTTGGGACCACCGCAGCTGAGCAGTTCTTC; cdr3_length: 15; d_call: NA; v_call: TRBV7-2; clone_size: NA; j_call: TRBJ2-1
cdr3_aa: CASSGHSGNTIYF; cdr3_nt: TGTGCCAGCAGCGGACACTCTGGAAACACCATATATTTT; cdr3_length: 13; d_call: NA; v_call: TRBV11-2; clone_size: few; j_call: TRBJ1-3
cdr3_aa: CASRGGADNEKLFF; cdr3_nt: TGTGCCAGCAGGGGCGGGGCAGATAATGAAAAACTGTTTTTT; cdr3_length: 14; d_call: NA; v_call: TRBV6-1; clone_size: NA; j_call: TRBJ1-4
cdr3_aa: CASASGLAFSYEQYF; cdr3_nt: TGTGCCAGCGCCTCGGGACTAGCCTTTTCCTACGAGCAGTACTTC; cdr3_length: 15; d_call: TRBD2; v_call: TRBV6-2/TRBV6-3; clone_size: NA; j_call: TRBJ2-7
cdr3_aa: CSARLAGSYNEQFF; cdr3_nt: TGCAGTGCTAGGCTAGCGGGGTCCTACAATGAGCAGTTCTTC; cdr3_length: 14; d_call: TRBD2; v_call: TRBV20-1; clone_size: many; j_call: TRBJ2-1
cdr3_aa: CSATGRFRTDTQYF; cdr3_nt: TGCAGTGCTACTGGACGGTTCCGCACAGATACGCAGTATTTT; cdr3_length: 14; d_call: NA; v_call: TRBV20-1; clone_size: few; j_call: TRBJ2-3
cdr3_aa: CSARGGSSYNEQFF; cdr3_nt: TGCAGTGCTAGAGGAGGGAGCTCCTACAATGAGCAGTTCTTC; cdr3_length: 14; d_call: NA; v_call: TRBV20-1; clone_size: many; j_call: TRBJ2-1
cdr3_aa: CASSQEGPGGEQYF; cdr3_nt: TGTGCCAGCAGCCAAGAAGGCCCGGGGGGCGAGCAGTACTTC; cdr3_length: 14; d_call: TRBD2; v_call: TRBV3-1; clone_size: few; j_call: TRBJ2-7
cdr3_aa: CASSSSPQAYNEQFF; cdr3_nt: TGCGCCAGCAGCAGTAGCCCCCAGGCCTACAATGAGCAGTTCTTC; cdr3_length: 15; d_call: NA; v_call: TRBV5-1; clone_size: few; j_call: TRBJ2-1
cdr3_aa: CASSLARIGTADTQYF; cdr3_nt: TGTGCCAGCAGTTTAGCGCGGATAGGGACAGCAGATACGCAGTATTTT; cdr3_length: 16; d_call: TRBD1; v_call: TRBV12-3/TRBV12-4; clone_size: NA; j_call: TRBJ2-3
cdr3_aa: CASSLKNPLNTEAFF; cdr3_nt: TGCGCCAGCAGCTTAAAGAATCCGCTGAACACTGAAGCTTTCTTT; cdr3_length: 15; d_call: NA; v_call: TRBV5-1; clone_size: NA; j_call: TRBJ1-1
cdr3_aa: CASRTPSGNTIYF; cdr3_nt: TGTGCCAGCAGGACCCCCTCTGGAAACACCATATATTTT; cdr3_length: 13; d_call: NA; v_call: TRBV12-3/TRBV12-4; clone_size: NA; j_call: TRBJ1-3
cdr3_aa: CASRATPLTTDYEQYF; cdr3_nt: TGTGCCAGCAGAGCCACCCCTTTGACTACCGACTACGAGCAGTACTTC; cdr3_length: 16; d_call: NA; v_call: TRBV27; clone_size: NA; j_call: TRBJ2-7
cdr3_aa: CASSFPGLAIYF; cdr3_nt: TGTGCCAGCTCCTTCCCGGGTTTGGCCATATATTTT; cdr3_length: 12; d_call: NA; v_call: TRBV7-9; clone_size: few; j_call: TRBJ1-3
cdr3_aa: CASSRDPPYEQYF; cdr3_nt: TGCGCCAGCAGCCGGGACCCCCCCTACGAGCAGTACTTC; cdr3_length: 13; d_call: NA; v_call: TRBV5-1; clone_size: few; j_call: TRBJ2-7
cdr3_aa: CASTRTGGIGSEQFF; cdr3_nt: TGTGCCAGCACCCGGACAGGGGGCATCGGGAGTGAGCAGTTCTTC; cdr3_length: 15; d_call: TRBD1; v_call: TRBV12-3/TRBV12-4; clone_size: few; j_call: TRBJ2-1
cdr3_aa: CSARDPTEKSGNTIYF; cdr3_nt: TGCAGTGCTAGAGATCCAACAGAAAAATCTGGAAACACCATATATTTT; cdr3_length: 16; d_call: NA; v_call: TRBV20-1; clone_size: NA; j_call: TRBJ1-3
cdr3_aa: CASSRDRAGDQPQHF; cdr3_nt: TGTGCCAGCAGTAGGGACCGTGCCGGAGATCAGCCCCAGCATTTT; cdr3_length: 15; d_call: NA; v_call: TRBV12-3/TRBV12-4; clone_size: few; j_call: TRBJ1-5
cdr3_aa: CASRSESYNEQFF; cdr3_nt: TGTGCCAGCAGGAGCGAATCCTACAATGAGCAGTTCTTC; cdr3_length: 13; d_call: NA; v_call: TRBV12-3/TRBV12-4; clone_size: NA; j_call: TRBJ2-1
cdr3_aa: CASSLRSFGQYF; cdr3_nt: TGTGCCAGCAGTTTAAGGTCTTTCGGGCAGTACTTC; cdr3_length: 12; d_call: NA; v_call: TRBV28; clone_size: few; j_call: TRBJ2-7
cdr3_aa: CASSVSNTGELFF; cdr3_nt: TGTGCCAGTAGCGTATCGAACACCGGGGAGCTGTTTTTT; cdr3_length: 13; d_call: NA; v_call: TRBV19; clone_size: few; j_call: TRBJ2-2
cdr3_aa: CASSLGLAGGLYNEQFF; cdr3_nt: TGTGCCAGCAGTTTGGGACTAGCGGGAGGCCTGTACAATGAGCAGTTCTTC; cdr3_length: 17; d_call: TRBD2; v_call: TRBV12-3/TRBV12-4; clone_size: few; j_call: TRBJ2-1
cdr3_aa: CSATPGGSFDEQFF; cdr3_nt: TGCAGTGCTACCCCTGGCGGTAGTTTTGATGAGCAGTTCTTC; cdr3_length: 14; d_call: NA; v_call: TRBV20-1; clone_size: NA; j_call: TRBJ2-1
cdr3_aa: CASSLAAFGSSDEQFF; cdr3_nt: TGTGCCAGCAGCTTAGCAGCCTTCGGCTCCTCCGATGAGCAGTTCTTC; cdr3_length: 16; d_call: NA; v_call: TRBV7-2; clone_size: few; j_call: TRBJ2-1
cdr3_aa: CASSLMATTEEAFF; cdr3_nt: TGTGCCAGCAGTTTAATGGCAACCACGGAGGAAGCTTTCTTT; cdr3_length: 14; d_call: NA; v_call: TRBV28; clone_size: few; j_call: TRBJ1-1
cdr3_aa: CASSLGAGTEAPGELFF; cdr3_nt: TGTGCCAGCAGCCTGGGGGCAGGGACAGAAGCCCCCGGGGAGCTGTTTTTT; cdr3_length: 17; d_call: TRBD1; v_call: TRBV7-9; clone_size: few; j_call: TRBJ2-2
cdr3_aa: CASSQLGQGANSPLHF; cdr3_nt: TGTGCCAGCAGCCAACTAGGACAGGGAGCCAATTCACCCCTCCACTTT; cdr3_length: 16; d_call: TRBD1; v_call: TRBV25-1; clone_size: few; j_call: TRBJ1-6
cdr3_aa: CATGTGSTDTQYF; cdr3_nt: TGTGCCACGGGGACAGGTAGCACAGATACGCAGTATTTT; cdr3_length: 13; d_call: TRBD1; v_call: TRBV24-1; clone_size: many; j_call: TRBJ2-3
cdr3_aa: CASSSRTGPTSEANTGELFF; cdr3_nt: TGTGCCAGCAGTTCTCGGACAGGGCCGACAAGCGAGGCGAACACCGGGGAGCTGTTTTTT; cdr3_length: 20; d_call: TRBD1; v_call: TRBV12-3/TRBV12-4; clone_size: NA; j_call: TRBJ2-2
cdr3_aa: CAWRLAGAYEQYF; cdr3_nt: TGTGCCTGGAGACTAGCGGGCGCCTACGAGCAGTACTTC; cdr3_length: 13; d_call: TRBD2; v_call: TRBV30; clone_size: few; j_call: TRBJ2-7
cdr3_aa: CATRAGPRNEQFF; cdr3_nt: TGTGCCACCAGGGCCGGGCCACGCAATGAGCAGTTCTTC; cdr3_length: 13; d_call: NA; v_call: TRBV24-1; clone_size: many; j_call: TRBJ2-1
cdr3_aa: CASTPSGGSYNEQFF; cdr3_nt: TGCGCCAGCACTCCCTCAGGAGGCAGCTACAATGAGCAGTTCTTC; cdr3_length: 15; d_call: NA; v_call: TRBV5-1; clone_size: few; j_call: TRBJ2-1